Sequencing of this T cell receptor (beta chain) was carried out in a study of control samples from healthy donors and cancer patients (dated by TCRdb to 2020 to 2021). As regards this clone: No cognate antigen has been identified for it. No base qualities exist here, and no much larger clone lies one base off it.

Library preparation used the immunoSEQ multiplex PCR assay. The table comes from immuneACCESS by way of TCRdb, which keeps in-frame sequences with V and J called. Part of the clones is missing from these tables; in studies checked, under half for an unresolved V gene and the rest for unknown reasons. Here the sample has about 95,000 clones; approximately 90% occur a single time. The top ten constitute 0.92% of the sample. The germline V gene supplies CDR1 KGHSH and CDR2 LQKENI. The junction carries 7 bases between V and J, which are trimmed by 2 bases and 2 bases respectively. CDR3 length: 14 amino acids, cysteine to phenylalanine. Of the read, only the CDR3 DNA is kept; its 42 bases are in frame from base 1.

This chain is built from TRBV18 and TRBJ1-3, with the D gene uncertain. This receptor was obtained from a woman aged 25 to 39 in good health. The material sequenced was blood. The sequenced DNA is TGTGCCAGCTCACCATCGACAACTGGAAACACCATATATTTT. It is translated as CASSPSTTGNTIYF.